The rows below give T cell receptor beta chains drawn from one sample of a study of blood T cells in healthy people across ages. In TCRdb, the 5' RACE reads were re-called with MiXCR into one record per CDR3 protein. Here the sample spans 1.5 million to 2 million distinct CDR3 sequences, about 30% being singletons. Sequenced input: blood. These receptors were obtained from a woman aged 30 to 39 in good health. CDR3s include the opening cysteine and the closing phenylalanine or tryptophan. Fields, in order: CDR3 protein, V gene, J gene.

CASSPGLNPEKLFF	TRBV7-2	TRBJ1-4
CSVGQGYKQYF	TRBV29-1	TRBJ2-4
CSAGQGAQNTEAFF	TRBV20-1	TRBJ1-1
CASSTGAAGVIYF	TRBV25-1	TRBJ1-3
CSARGIGRGGYTF	TRBV20-1	TRBJ1-2
CASSDSRYEQFF	TRBV25-1	TRBJ2-1
CASSYRGKVTEAFF	TRBV6-5	TRBJ1-1
CASSLGTRGDEQYF	TRBV11-2	TRBJ2-7
CSARIQGARYEQFF	TRBV20-1	TRBJ2-1
CVSSPQPSGANVLTF	TRBV7-2	TRBJ2-6
CARRVTGAIFNEQFF	TRBV12-3/TRBV12-4	TRBJ2-1
CASSAVTGLNLYDEQFF	TRBV9	TRBJ2-1
CASSRENVGDDTEYF	TRBV12-3/TRBV12-4	TRBJ2-3
CASSQASRATQYF	TRBV14	TRBJ2-3
CASSFLSEGARNGYTF	TRBV5-1	TRBJ1-2
CASSFIAGGNEQFF	TRBV5-5	TRBJ2-1
CACSQLVQETQYF	TRBV12-3/TRBV12-4	TRBJ2-5
CSGELQETQYF	TRBV20-1	TRBJ2-5
CASSLARTGANSPLHF	TRBV7-8	TRBJ1-6